This T cell receptor beta chain was found in a study of T cells in Graves' hyperthyroidism and ophthalmopathy. Study results and limitations: From stable hyperthyroidism, ophthalmopathy was set apart by a 13 V-J model. The model foresaw ophthalmopathy a median about 6.1 months prior to onset. In the blood, most expanded thyroid clonotypes above 0.001 appeared as well.

The CDR3 regions of TCR beta were amplified from RNA transcripts. HTBI primers were the set used in a first-round RT-PCR of the TCR CDR3. One entry per CDR3 protein results from TCRdb running MiXCR on the multiplex PCR reads. The sample lists hundreds of thousands of distinct CDR3 sequences, 45% occurring once. This clonotype showed up many times. The antigen remains undetermined. Exclusions: uncontrolled infection, other autoimmune disease, pregnancy, lactation. This sequence originates from an adult man with Graves' disease, either hyperthyroidism or ophthalmopathy (not recorded which). Material: peripheral blood or thyroid tissue (not recorded which).

CDR3 sequence: CASRTAGSTEAFF. CDR3 bases: TGTGCCAGCAGGACCGCAGGTTCCACTGAAGCTTTCTTT. The chain couples TRBV2 to TRBJ1-1, with D uncertain. The CDR3 covers 13 residues. CDR1 SNHLY and CDR2 FYNNEI come from the germline V gene. V was pared by 6 bases and J by 4 bases, with 12 bases between.